Each of the 10 T cell receptor beta chains below was sequenced from the same sample in a study of cytomegalovirus exposure and HLA in healthy donors. 13 Jbeta primers and 60 Vbeta primers were used for the PCR. The assay was immunoSEQ multiplex PCR, and TCRdb's table has in-frame clones only and misses some. The sample contains 130,000 to 150,000 clones, around 80% of which appear only once. The sample consisted of PBMCs. All receptors derive from a man aged 40-49 years in good health and CMV-seropositive.

This clone has just one count. The rearrangement uses TRBV9 and TRBJ2-1, with 7 bases aligning to TRBD1. This CDR3 region has 15 residues. Trimming removed 0 bases from V and 10 bases from J; junction bases left unmatched: 10. Germline CDR1 and CDR2: SGDLS and YYNGEE. CDR3 protein: CASSVGQTGAREQFF. The DNA for the CDR3 is TGTGCCAGCAGCGTAGGTCAAACAGGGGCCCGCGAGCAGTTCTTC.

Here the CDR3 DNA reads TGTGCCAGCAGACTGCTCAGGGGTGAAGCTTTCTTT. Its translation: CASRLLRGEAFF. The chain combines TRBV11-2 with TRBJ1-1, with D perhaps matching TRBD1 (6 bases). The CDR3 length is 12 residues. Trimming shortened V by 6 bases and J by 7 bases, and 12 bases separated the two germline ends. Germline CDR1 SGHAT, CDR2 FQNNGV.

The chain combines TRBV27 with TRBJ2-5; 8 positions match TRBD1. V lost 5 bases and J lost 1; bases outside the gene matches: 6. Germline V lookup: CDR1 MNHEY, CDR2 SMNVEV (reference sequence). There are 15 residues in the CDR3. Here the CDR3 reads CASSPHDRGQETQYF. DNA of the CDR3: TGTGCCAGCAGTCCACACGACAGGGGCCAAGAGACCCAGTACTTC.

The genes are TRBV21-1 and TRBJ1-3; the D call TRBD1 from the table was never checked on the DNA. TRBV21-1 is a pseudogene segment. The CDR3 is made up of 20 amino acids. The CDR3 here is CASSKVQGMRPKMNVNTIYF. In nucleotides, the CDR3 is TGTGCCAGCAGCAAAGTTCAGGGGATGCGTCCGAAGATGAACGTAAACACCATATATTTT.

V is TRBV18 and J is TRBJ2-2; 7 positions agree with TRBD1. CDR3 length equals 17 residues. The J segment lost 1 base and the V segment lost 2 bases, leaving 7 bases of the junction unmatched. From germline, CDR1 is KGHSH and CDR2 LQKENI. CDR3 bases: TGTGCCAGCTCACCAATACAGACAGGGCGGAACACCGGGGAGCTGTTTTTT. Its protein is CASSPIQTGRNTGELFF.

DNA for the CDR3: TGTGCCAGCAATTCGAATTTACTAGTCGATGAGCAGTTCTTC. Its translation is CASNSNLLVDEQFF. J is TRBJ2-1 and V is TRBV6-5; D may be TRBD2 (5 bases). The CDR3 loop spans 14 amino acids. The V gene lost 7 bases and the J gene lost 8 bases, with 18 bases spanning the gap. CDR1 and CDR2 from the germline V gene are MNHEY and SVGAGI.

This chain uses TRBV7-9 with TRBJ1-1; 7 bases are shared with TRBD1. The CDR3 runs to 17 residues. The V segment lost 2 bases and the J segment 1 base; nucleotides outside the gene matches: 10. Germline V gene lookup returns CDR1 SEHNR and CDR2 FQNEAQ (reference sequence). The CDR3 nucleotides read TGTGCCAGCAGCTTAACTCTCCCCAACAGGGGGAACACTGAAGCTTTCTTT. This sequence encodes CASSLTLPNRGNTEAFF.

The J gene is TRBJ1-4, the V gene TRBV9, with D perhaps TRBD1 (6 bases). V lost 2 bases, J lost 5 bases, and 10 bases lay in between. Germline CDR1 reads SGDLS; CDR2 reads YYNGEE. There are 14 residues in the CDR3. CDR3 amino acids: CASSVQGLNEKLFF. CDR3 bases: TGTGCCAGCAGCGTGCAGGGGTTAAATGAAAAACTGTTTTTT.

This chain links TRBV6-5 with TRBJ2-1; perhaps TRBD2 as D (5 bases). The CDR3 is made up of 16 amino acids. The V end was cut by 2 bases, the J end by 7 bases, with 18 bases between. Germline values: CDR1 MNHEY, CDR2 SVGAGI. The chain's CDR3 is CASSYPTRAGVNEQFF. The CDR3 bases are TGTGCCAGCAGTTACCCGACGAGGGCTGGGGTAAATGAGCAGTTCTTC.

This clone was seen only a few times. V is TRBV5-1 and J is TRBJ1-1, with TRBD1 as a possible D gene (5 bases). Germline-derived CDR1 and CDR2 are SGHRS and YFSETQ. CDR3 length equals 13 residues. V lost 0 bases and J 4 bases, leaving 7 bases between the germline ends. The CDR3 loop reads CASSLEGLTEAFF. The CDR3 DNA follows: TGCGCCAGCAGCTTGGAGGGGCTCACTGAAGCTTTCTTT.